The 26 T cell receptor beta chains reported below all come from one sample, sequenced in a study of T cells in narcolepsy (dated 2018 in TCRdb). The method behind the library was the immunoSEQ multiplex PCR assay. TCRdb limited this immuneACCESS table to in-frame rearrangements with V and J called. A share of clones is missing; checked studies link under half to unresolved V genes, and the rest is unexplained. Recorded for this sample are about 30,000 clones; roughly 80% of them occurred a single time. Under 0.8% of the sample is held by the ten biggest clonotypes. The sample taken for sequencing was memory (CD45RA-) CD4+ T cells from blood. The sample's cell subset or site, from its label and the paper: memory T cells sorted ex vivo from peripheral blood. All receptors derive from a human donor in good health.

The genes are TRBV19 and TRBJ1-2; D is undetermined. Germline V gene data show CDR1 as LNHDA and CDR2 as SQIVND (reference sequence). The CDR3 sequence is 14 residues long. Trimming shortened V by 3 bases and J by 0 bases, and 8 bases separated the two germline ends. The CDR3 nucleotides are TGTGCCAGTAGTATTTTCGCATCTAACTATGGCTACACCTTC. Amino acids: CASSIFASNYGYTF. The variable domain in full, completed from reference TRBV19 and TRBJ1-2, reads DGGITQSPKYLFRKEGQNVTLSCEQNLNHDAMYWYRQDPGQGLRLIYYSQIVNDFQKGDIAEGYSVSREKKESFPLTVTSAQKNPTAFYLCASSIFASNYGYTFGSGTRLTVV.

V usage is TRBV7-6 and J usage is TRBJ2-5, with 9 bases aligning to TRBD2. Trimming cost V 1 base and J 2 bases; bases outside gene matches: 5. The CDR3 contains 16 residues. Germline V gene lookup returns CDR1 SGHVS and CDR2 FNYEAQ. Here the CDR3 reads CASSLGSAGGQETQYF. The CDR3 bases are TGTGCCAGCAGCTTAGGTTCGGCGGGGGGGCAAGAGACCCAGTACTTC.

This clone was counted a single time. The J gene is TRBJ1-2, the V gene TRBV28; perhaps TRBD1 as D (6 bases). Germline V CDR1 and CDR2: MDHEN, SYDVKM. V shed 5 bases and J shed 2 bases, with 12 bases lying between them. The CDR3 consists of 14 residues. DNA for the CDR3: TGTGCCAGCAGTGGGACACTGGGCAACTATGGCTACACCTTC. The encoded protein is CASSGTLGNYGYTF.

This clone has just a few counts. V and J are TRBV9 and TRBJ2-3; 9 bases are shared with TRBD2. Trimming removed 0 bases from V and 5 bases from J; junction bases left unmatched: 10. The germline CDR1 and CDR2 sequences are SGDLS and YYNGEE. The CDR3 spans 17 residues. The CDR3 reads CASSVGVGGGAGDTQYF. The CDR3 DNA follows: TGTGCCAGCAGCGTAGGGGTTGGCGGGGGGGCCGGAGATACGCAGTATTTT.

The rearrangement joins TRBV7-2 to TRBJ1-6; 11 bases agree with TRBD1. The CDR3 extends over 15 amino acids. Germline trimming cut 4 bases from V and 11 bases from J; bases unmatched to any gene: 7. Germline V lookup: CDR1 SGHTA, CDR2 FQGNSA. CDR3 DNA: TGTGCCAGCAGCTCCTCAAGGACAGGGGGCACACCCCTCCACTTT. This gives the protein CASSSSRTGGTPLHF.

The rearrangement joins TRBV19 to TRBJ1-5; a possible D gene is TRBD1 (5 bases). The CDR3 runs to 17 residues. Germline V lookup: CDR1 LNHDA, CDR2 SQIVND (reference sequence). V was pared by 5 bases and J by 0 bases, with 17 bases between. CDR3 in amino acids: CASSLRGLGYSNQPQHF. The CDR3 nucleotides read TGTGCCAGTAGTCTCCGGGGCCTAGGGTATAGCAATCAGCCCCAGCATTTT.

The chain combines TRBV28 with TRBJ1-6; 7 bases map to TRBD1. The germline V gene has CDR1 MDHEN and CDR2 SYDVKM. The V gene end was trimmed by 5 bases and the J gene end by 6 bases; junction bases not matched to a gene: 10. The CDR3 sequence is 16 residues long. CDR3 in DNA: TGTGCCAGCAGTGACCCACGTGGACAGGTTAATTCACCCCTCCACTTT. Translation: CASSDPRGQVNSPLHF.

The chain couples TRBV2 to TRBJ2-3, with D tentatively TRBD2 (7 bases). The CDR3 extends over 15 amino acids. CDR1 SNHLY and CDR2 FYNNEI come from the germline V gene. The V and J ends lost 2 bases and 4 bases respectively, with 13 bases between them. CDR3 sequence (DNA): TGTGCCAGCAGTGAAAATAGGGGGGGCGCAGATACGCAGTATTTT. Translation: CASSENRGGADTQYF.

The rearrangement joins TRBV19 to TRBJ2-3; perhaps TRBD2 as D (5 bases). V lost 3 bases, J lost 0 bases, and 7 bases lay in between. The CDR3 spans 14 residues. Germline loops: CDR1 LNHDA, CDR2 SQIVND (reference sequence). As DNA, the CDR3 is TGTGCCAGTAGTATTGCGGGCAGCACAGATACGCAGTATTTT. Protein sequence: CASSIAGSTDTQYF.

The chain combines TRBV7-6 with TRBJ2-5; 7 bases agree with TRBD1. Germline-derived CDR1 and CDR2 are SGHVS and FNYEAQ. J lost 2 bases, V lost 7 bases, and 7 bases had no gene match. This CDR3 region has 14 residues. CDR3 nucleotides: TGTGCCAGCAAACGGACAGGTCAGCAAGAGACCCAGTACTTC. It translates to CASKRTGQQETQYF.

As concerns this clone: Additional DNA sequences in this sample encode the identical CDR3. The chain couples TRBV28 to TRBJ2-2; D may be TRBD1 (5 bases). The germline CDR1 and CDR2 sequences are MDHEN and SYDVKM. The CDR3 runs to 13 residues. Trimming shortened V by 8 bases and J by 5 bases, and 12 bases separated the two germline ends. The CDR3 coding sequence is TGTGCCAGCGATAAGGGGTGGACCGGGGAGCTGTTTTTT. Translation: CASDKGWTGELFF.

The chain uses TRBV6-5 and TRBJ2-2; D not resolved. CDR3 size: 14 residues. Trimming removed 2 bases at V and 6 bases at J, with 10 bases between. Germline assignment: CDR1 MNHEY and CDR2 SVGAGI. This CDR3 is CASSYQLGSGELFF. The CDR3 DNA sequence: TGTGCCAGCAGTTACCAACTGGGGTCCGGGGAGCTGTTTTTT.

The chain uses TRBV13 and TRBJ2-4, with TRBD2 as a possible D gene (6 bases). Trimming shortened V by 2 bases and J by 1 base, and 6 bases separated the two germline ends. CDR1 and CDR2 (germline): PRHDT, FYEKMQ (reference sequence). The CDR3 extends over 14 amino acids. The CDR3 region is CASSLRGAKNIQYF. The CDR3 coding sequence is TGTGCCAGCAGCTTACGGGGGGCCAAAAACATTCAGTACTTC.

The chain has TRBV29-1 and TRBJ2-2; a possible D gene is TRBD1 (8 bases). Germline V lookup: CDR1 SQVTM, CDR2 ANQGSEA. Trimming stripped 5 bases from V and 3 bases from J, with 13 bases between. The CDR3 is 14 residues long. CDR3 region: CSVRTGRDTGELFF. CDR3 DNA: TGCAGCGTTCGGACAGGGAGGGACACCGGGGAGCTGTTTTTT.

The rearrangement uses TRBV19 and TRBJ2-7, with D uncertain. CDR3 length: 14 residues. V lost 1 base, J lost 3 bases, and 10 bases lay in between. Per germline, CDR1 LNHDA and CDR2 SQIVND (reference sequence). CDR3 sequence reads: CASSIGTGVYEQYF. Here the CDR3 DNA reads TGTGCCAGTAGTATAGGTACTGGGGTCTACGAGCAGTACTTC. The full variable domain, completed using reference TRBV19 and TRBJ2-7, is DGGITQSPKYLFRKEGQNVTLSCEQNLNHDAMYWYRQDPGQGLRLIYYSQIVNDFQKGDIAEGYSVSREKKESFPLTVTSAQKNPTAFYLCASSIGTGVYEQYFGPGTRLTVT.

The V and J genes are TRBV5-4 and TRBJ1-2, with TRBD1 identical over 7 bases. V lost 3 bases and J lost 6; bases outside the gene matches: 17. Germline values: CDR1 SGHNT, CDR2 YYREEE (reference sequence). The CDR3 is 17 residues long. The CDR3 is CASSSMGQRVSFDGYTF. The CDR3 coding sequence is TGTGCCAGCAGCTCGATGGGACAGCGAGTTTCTTTTGATGGCTACACCTTC.

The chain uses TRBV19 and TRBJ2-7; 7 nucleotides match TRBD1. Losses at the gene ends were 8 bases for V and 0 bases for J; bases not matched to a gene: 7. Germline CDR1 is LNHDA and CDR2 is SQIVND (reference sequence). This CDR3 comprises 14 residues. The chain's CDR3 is CASGDRAGSYEQYF. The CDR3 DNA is TGTGCCAGTGGAGACAGGGCGGGCTCCTACGAGCAGTACTTC.

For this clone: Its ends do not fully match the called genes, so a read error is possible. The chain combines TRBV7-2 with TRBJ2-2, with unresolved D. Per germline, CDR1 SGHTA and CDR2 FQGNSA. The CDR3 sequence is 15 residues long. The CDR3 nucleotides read TGTGCCAGCAGTTTAGGACGGGCATCCACCGGGGAGCTGTTTTTT. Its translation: CASSLGRASTGELFF.

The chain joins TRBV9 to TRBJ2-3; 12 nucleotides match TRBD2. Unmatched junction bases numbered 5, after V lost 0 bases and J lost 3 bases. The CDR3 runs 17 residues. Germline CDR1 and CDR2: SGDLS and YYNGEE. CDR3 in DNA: TGTGCCAGCAGCGTAGAACCTAGCGGGGGGGCAACAGATACGCAGTATTTT. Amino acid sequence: CASSVEPSGGATDTQYF.

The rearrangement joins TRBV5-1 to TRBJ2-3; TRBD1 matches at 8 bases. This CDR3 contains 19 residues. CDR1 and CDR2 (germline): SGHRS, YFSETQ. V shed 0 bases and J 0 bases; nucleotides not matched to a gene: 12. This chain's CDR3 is CASSLVTGASIVSTDTQYF. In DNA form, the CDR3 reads TGCGCCAGCAGCTTGGTGACAGGGGCATCTATCGTCAGCACAGATACGCAGTATTTT.

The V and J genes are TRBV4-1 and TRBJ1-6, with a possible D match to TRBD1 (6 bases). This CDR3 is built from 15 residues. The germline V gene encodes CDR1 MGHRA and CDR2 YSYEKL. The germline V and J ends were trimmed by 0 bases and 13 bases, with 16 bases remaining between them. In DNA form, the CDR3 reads TGCGCCAGCAGCCAAGATTCAGGGGAACTTATCCCCCTCCACTTT. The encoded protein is CASSQDSGELIPLHF.

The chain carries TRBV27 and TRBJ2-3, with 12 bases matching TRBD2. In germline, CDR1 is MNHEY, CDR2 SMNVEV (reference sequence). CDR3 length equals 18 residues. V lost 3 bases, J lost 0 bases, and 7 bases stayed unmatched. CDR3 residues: CASSFWGTSGFSTDTQYF. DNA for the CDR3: TGTGCCAGCAGTTTTTGGGGGACTAGCGGGTTTAGCACAGATACGCAGTATTTT.

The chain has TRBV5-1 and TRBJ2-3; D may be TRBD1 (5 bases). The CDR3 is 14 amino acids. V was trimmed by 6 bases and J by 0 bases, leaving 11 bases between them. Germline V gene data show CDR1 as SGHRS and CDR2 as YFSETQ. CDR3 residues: CASTQDTSTDTQYF. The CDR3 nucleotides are TGCGCCAGCACCCAGGACACTAGCACAGATACGCAGTATTTT. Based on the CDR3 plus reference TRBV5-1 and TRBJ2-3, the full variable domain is KAGVTQTPRYLIKTRGQQVTLSCSPISGHRSVSWYQQTPGQGLQFLFEYFSETQRNKGNFPGRFSGRQFSNSRSEMNVSTLELGDSALYLCASTQDTSTDTQYFGPGTRLTVL.

The CDR3 loop reads CASSDTYNSPLHF. In DNA, the CDR3 is TGTGCCAGCAGCGATACCTATAATTCACCCCTCCACTTT. The chain has TRBV9 and TRBJ1-6; no definite D call. V was pared by 3 bases and J by 2 bases, with 3 bases between. Germline CDR1 is SGDLS and CDR2 is YYNGEE. The CDR3 consists of 13 residues.

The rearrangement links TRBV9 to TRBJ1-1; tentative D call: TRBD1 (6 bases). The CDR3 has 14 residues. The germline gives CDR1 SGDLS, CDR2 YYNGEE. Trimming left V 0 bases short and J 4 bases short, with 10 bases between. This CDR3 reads CASSVGHRVTEAFF. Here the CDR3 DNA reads TGTGCCAGCAGCGTAGGTCACAGGGTCACTGAAGCTTTCTTT.

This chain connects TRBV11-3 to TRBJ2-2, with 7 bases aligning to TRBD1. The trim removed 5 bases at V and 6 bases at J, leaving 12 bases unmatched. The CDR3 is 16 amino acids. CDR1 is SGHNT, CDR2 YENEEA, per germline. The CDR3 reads CASSPDPGQRAGELFF. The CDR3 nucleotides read TGTGCCAGCAGCCCAGATCCGGGACAGCGAGCCGGGGAGCTGTTTTTT.